The clone carrying this T cell receptor beta chain was found many times. This sample stems from a study of T-cell reconstitution after alpha-beta-depleted transplantation in children. The CDR3 runs to 17 residues. Germline assignment: CDR1 LNHNV and CDR2 YYDKDF (reference sequence). Trimming stripped 0 bases from V and 1 base from J, with 14 bases between. Unique molecular identifiers were used to barcode this TCRbeta library. TCRdb redid the calling of the PCR reads with MiXCR, one entry per CDR3 protein. Among over 150,000 distinct CDR3 sequences listed, around 7% were seen once. Sequencing used PBMCs from the stem cell graft donor, obtained from the stem cell graft. The rearrangement links TRBV15 to TRBJ2-3; a possible D gene is TRBD2 (7 bases). This receptor was identified in a human donor who donated a stem cell graft to a child with Wiskott-Aldrich syndrome. The CDR3 DNA sequence: TGTGCCACCAGCAGAGAAGAGGGGGGGGGACGCACAGATACGCAGTATTTT. Its protein product is CATSREEGGGRTDTQYF. Supplemented by reference TRBV15 and TRBJ2-3, the full variable domain reads DAMVIQNPRYQVTQFGKPVTLSCSQTLNHNVMYWYQQKSSQAPKLLFHYYDKDFNNEADTPDNFQSRRPNTSFCFLDIRSPGLGDTAMYLCATSREEGGGRTDTQYFGPGTRLTVL.